These 23 T cell receptor beta chains came from one sample sequenced in a study of T cells after yellow fever vaccination. TCRdb recomputed calls from the 5' RACE reads with MiXCR, one row per CDR3 protein. The table lists some 120,000 distinct CDR3 sequences, around 8.6% of them singletons, with over 25% in the top ten. This material consisted of CD8+ T cells sorted from PBMCs, taken 45 days after the yellow fever booster vaccination. These receptors originate from a man under 40 who received the YFV17D yellow fever vaccine.

In its sample, this clonotype was seen many times. The chain links TRBV12-3 or TRBV12-4 to TRBJ2-7; D assignment may be TRBD1 or TRBD2 (6 bases each). Trimming took off 5 bases at V and 6 bases at J, with 14 bases between the two ends. The length of the CDR3 is 13 residues. CDR3 nucleotides: TGTGCCAGCAGTCAAGAGGGGGGTAGCGAGCAGTACTTC. It specifies CASSQEGGSEQYF.

This clonotype was counted at least ten times. The rearrangement links TRBV29-1 to TRBJ2-5; D not certain. V lost 3 bases and J lost 5, with 10 bases in between. Germline assignment: CDR1 SQVTM and CDR2 ANQGSEA. CDR3 length: 12 amino acids. The CDR3, as DNA: TGCAGCGTTGATTGGCAGTATGAGACCCAGTACTTC. Translating gives CSVDWQYETQYF.

This clonotype came up many times. The genes are TRBV29-1 and TRBJ1-2; D is unresolved. Trimming took off 5 bases at V and 6 bases at J, with 10 bases between the two ends. Germline values: CDR1 SQVTM, CDR2 ANQGSEA. CDR3 size: 11 residues. The chain's CDR3 is CSVRWRDGYTF. DNA for the CDR3: TGCAGCGTTCGCTGGCGGGATGGCTACACCTTC.

This clonotype was picked up a small number of times. V usage is TRBV19 and J usage is TRBJ2-7; TRBD1 is a possible D gene (6 bases). In germline, CDR1 is LNHDA, CDR2 SQIVND (reference sequence). V dropped 5 bases and J dropped 1 base, with 18 bases sitting between them. This CDR3 has 16 amino acids. CDR3 sequence: CASSLSPGQLSYEQYF. CDR3 nucleotides: TGTGCCAGTAGTCTCTCCCCCGGACAGCTATCCTACGAGCAGTACTTC.

This clonotype was recorded many times. The chain joins TRBV30 to TRBJ1-2; no clear D. This CDR3 spans 12 amino acids. Trimming removed 0 bases from V and 10 bases from J, with 12 bases in between. Germline V lookup: CDR1 GTSNPN, CDR2 SVGIG (reference sequence). This CDR3 reads CAWSVLERPYTF. The CDR3 nucleotides read TGTGCCTGGAGTGTACTGGAGAGACCCTACACCTTC.

This clonotype occurred many times. The V and J genes are TRBV29-1 and TRBJ2-7; 8 nucleotides align to TRBD2. V lost 4 bases to trimming and J lost 2 bases; unmatched junction nucleotides: 4. This CDR3 region has 13 residues. Germline V gene sequence: CDR1 SQVTM, CDR2 ANQGSEA. CDR3 region: CSVGAGGPYEQYF. CDR3 nucleotides: TGCAGCGTTGGGGCGGGAGGCCCCTACGAGCAGTACTTC.

The chain links TRBV5-1 to TRBJ2-3; unclear D gene. Germline CDR1 SGHRS, CDR2 YFSETQ. The CDR3 contains 14 residues. The ends were cut back, 4 bases at V and 0 bases at J, with 9 bases in the middle. CDR3 coding DNA: TGCGCCAGCAGCGAATTTGGGAGCACAGATACGCAGTATTTT. Its translation: CASSEFGSTDTQYF.

This clonotype appeared many times. In nucleotides, the CDR3 is TGCGCCAGCAGCTTGGAGGCTAGCGGGACACAAGAGACCCAGTACTTC. As protein: CASSLEASGTQETQYF. V is TRBV5-1 and J is TRBJ2-5; 9 nucleotides line up with TRBD2. This CDR3 contains 16 residues. From germline, CDR1 is SGHRS and CDR2 YFSETQ. V lost 0 bases to trimming and J lost 2 bases; unmatched junction nucleotides: 5.

This clonotype was found a few times. This chain joins TRBV7-3 and TRBJ2-2; perhaps TRBD2 as D (6 bases). This CDR3 region has 14 residues. Trimming removed 1 base from V and 5 bases from J, with 8 bases in between. Germline CDR1 is SGHTA and CDR2 is FQGTGA. CDR3 region: CASSLNGGTGELFF. The CDR3 DNA follows: TGTGCCAGCAGCTTAAACGGGGGAACCGGGGAGCTGTTTTTT.

This clonotype was found many times. The chain joins TRBV20-1 to TRBJ2-7, with 8 bases lining up with TRBD1. Germline trimming cut 0 bases from V and 4 bases from J; bases unmatched to any gene: 8. Germline-derived CDR1 and CDR2 are DFQATT and SNEGSKA (reference sequence). This CDR3 comprises 15 residues. The CDR3 loop is CSARDRAGDRYEQYF. In DNA form, the CDR3 reads TGCAGTGCTAGAGATCGCGCCGGGGACAGGTACGAGCAGTACTTC.

The V gene is TRBV28, the J gene TRBJ1-6; D possibly corresponds to TRBD1 (5 bases). V gave up 7 bases and J gave up 7 bases, with 23 bases separating them. The V gene's germline CDR1 is MDHEN and CDR2 SYDVKM. The CDR3 covers 17 residues. CDR3 sequence reads: CASNSPPRGSRNSPLHF. The CDR3, as DNA: TGTGCCAGCAACTCGCCCCCCCGGGGGTCGCGGAATTCACCCCTCCACTTT.

This clonotype has just a few counts. This sequence joins TRBV7-8 and TRBJ2-7; 8 bases agree with TRBD2. The CDR3 contains 13 residues. Trimming cost V 5 bases and J 4 bases; bases outside gene matches: 4. The germline gives CDR1 SGHVS, CDR2 FQNEAQ. The CDR3 DNA follows: TGTGCCAGCAGCCCGCGGGAGGCGTACGAGCAGTACTTC. Protein sequence: CASSPREAYEQYF.

This clonotype has at least ten counts. The rearrangement links TRBV4-3 to TRBJ2-7, with D possibly being TRBD2 (6 bases). Germline CDR1 LGHNA, CDR2 YSLEER. Trimming left V 0 bases short and J 2 bases short, with 17 bases between. The CDR3 sequence is 17 residues long. DNA of the CDR3: TGCGCCAGCAGCCAAGATTGGGGTCCCGGGAGTGCCTACGAGCAGTACTTC. Its protein is CASSQDWGPGSAYEQYF.

This clonotype came up many times. DNA of the CDR3: TGCAGTGCTAGAGAACTAGCGGACGCCGTACAAGAGACCCAGTACTTC. Its protein is CSARELADAVQETQYF. The chain couples TRBV20-1 to TRBJ2-5; TRBD2 matches at 8 bases. CDR1 and CDR2 (germline): DFQATT, SNEGSKA (reference sequence). This CDR3 has 16 amino acids. V shed 0 bases, J shed 2 bases, and the junction held 8 bases outside the gene matches.

In its sample, this clonotype was seen a few times. The genes are TRBV6-2 or TRBV6-3 and TRBJ2-7, with D uncertain. V lost 0 bases, J lost 3 bases, and 6 bases lay in between. CDR1 MNHEY and CDR2 SVGEGT come from the germline V gene. The CDR3 spans 13 residues. Here the CDR3 reads CASSYSTYYEQYF. The CDR3 DNA follows: TGTGCCAGCAGTTACTCGACCTACTACGAGCAGTACTTC.

This clonotype showed up many times. The genes are TRBV29-1 and TRBJ2-2, with D tentatively TRBD2 (6 bases). CDR3 length: 14 residues. The V end was cut by 6 bases, the J end by 1 base, with 12 bases between. The germline V gene has CDR1 SQVTM and CDR2 ANQGSEA. The CDR3 reads CSVLTGLNTGELFF. CDR3 DNA sequence: TGCAGCGTCTTAACGGGACTGAACACCGGGGAGCTGTTTTTT.

This clonotype has a count of ten or more. The V call is TRBV5-6, the J call TRBJ2-7, with TRBD2 matching 9 bases. Trimming at V came to 2 bases and at J to 2 bases, leaving 2 bases not matched to a gene. Per germline, CDR1 SGHDT and CDR2 YYEEEE. The CDR3 runs 14 residues. The CDR3: CASSFSGGTYEQYF. The CDR3 DNA is TGTGCCAGCAGCTTCAGCGGGGGGACCTACGAGCAGTACTTC.

This clonotype was recorded many times. The V and J genes are TRBV15 and TRBJ2-1, with TRBD2 matching over 10 bases. Germline V gene sequence: CDR1 LNHNV, CDR2 YYDKDF (reference sequence). The V and J ends lost 1 base and 7 bases, in that order; junction bases with no gene match: 7. The CDR3 is made up of 16 amino acids. CDR3 residues: CATSRVLAGAGNEQFF. In DNA form, the CDR3 reads TGTGCCACCAGCAGAGTGCTAGCGGGAGCGGGGAATGAGCAGTTCTTC.

As concerns this clonotype: A read error may be the cause here, since a much bigger clone is one base away. This chain links TRBV12-3 or TRBV12-4 with TRBJ2-1; TRBD2 matches 8 bases. V shed 11 bases, J shed 9 bases, and the junction held 21 bases outside the gene matches. The length of the CDR3 is 16 residues. CDR3 amino acids: CARGFLAGKSGGEQFF. The CDR3 nucleotides read TGTGCCCGCGGTTTTTTAGCGGGAAAGTCCGGTGGTGAGCAGTTCTTC.

This clonotype was seen repeatedly, ten times or more. The CDR3 spells CASRLQSMDSPLHF. CDR3 coding DNA: TGTGCCAGCAGGCTGCAGAGTATGGATTCACCCCTCCACTTT. The rearrangement links TRBV28 to TRBJ1-6, with D hard to call. V was trimmed by 6 bases and J by 8 bases, leaving 14 bases between them. CDR1 MDHEN and CDR2 SYDVKM come from the germline V gene. There are 14 residues in the CDR3.

In this sample, this clonotype turned up a few times. This chain links TRBV12-5 with TRBJ2-1, with a weak D call TRBD2 (5 bases). With 1 base removed from V and 12 bases from J, the gap between germline ends came to 10 bases. The CDR3 length is 12 residues. Germline V gene data show CDR1 as LGHNT and CDR2 as FRNRAP. The CDR3: CASGLAGDLQFF. CDR3 in DNA: TGTGCTAGTGGTTTGGCCGGGGATTTGCAGTTCTTC.

Many counts were recorded for this clonotype. This chain links TRBV4-3 with TRBJ2-1; D possibly uses TRBD1 or TRBD2 (5 bases each). This CDR3 has 15 amino acids. Germline V CDR1 and CDR2: LGHNA, YSLEER. Trimming took off 3 bases at V and 10 bases at J, with 19 bases between the two ends. The CDR3 coding sequence is TGCGCCAGCAGCCATCTCTTCGAGGGGTCGCCCGAGCAGTTCTTC. This gives the protein CASSHLFEGSPEQFF.

The sample holds many counts of this clonotype. This chain links TRBV5-1 with TRBJ2-1, with TRBD2 matching 11 bases. The V and J ends lost 0 bases and 9 bases, in that order; junction bases with no gene match: 2. The CDR3 consists of 14 residues. Germline assignment: CDR1 SGHRS and CDR2 YFSETQ. Here the CDR3 DNA reads TGCGCCAGCAGCTTGGAACTAGCGGGAGTTGAGCAGTTCTTC. Translation gives CASSLELAGVEQFF. The full variable domain, in which reference TRBV5-1 and TRBJ2-1 provide the parts outside the CDR3, is KAGVTQTPRYLIKTRGQQVTLSCSPISGHRSVSWYQQTPGQGLQFLFEYFSETQRNKGNFPGRFSGRQFSNSRSEMNVSTLELGDSALYLCASSLELAGVEQFFGPGTRLTVL.